The 4 T cell receptor beta chains presented below share a single source sample, sequenced in a study of blood T cell repertoires in COVID-19. This table comes from immunoSEQ multiplex PCR, and its TCRdb copy is limited to in-frame clones, with some not included. Seen here are some 200,000 clones, approximately 80% observed once, and the top ten hold 9.5% to 10%. Sequenced input: peripheral blood. The receptors were gathered from a man in his fifties or sixties with active or convalescent COVID-19.

The rearrangement joins TRBV11-2 to TRBJ1-1; possibly TRBD1 for D (5 bases). Trimming removed 10 bases from V and 0 bases from J, with 12 bases in between. CDR1 is SGHAT, CDR2 FQNNGV, per germline. The CDR3 totals 13 residues. The CDR3, as DNA: TGTGCCATCAGAAGGGGATTGAACACTGAAGCTTTCTTT. Its protein product is CAIRRGLNTEAFF.

This sequence joins TRBV7-9 and TRBJ1-1, with 10 nucleotides matching TRBD1. Germline V gene data show CDR1 as SEHNR and CDR2 as FQNEAQ (reference sequence). The CDR3 is 14 amino acids. The J segment lost 5 bases and the V segment lost 5 bases, leaving 5 bases of the junction unmatched. This chain's CDR3 is CASSPGTGETEAFF. The CDR3 DNA reads as TGTGCCAGCAGCCCCGGGACAGGGGAGACTGAAGCTTTCTTT. The variable domain in full, with the rest retrieved from reference TRBV7-9 and TRBJ1-1, is DTGVSQNPRHKITKRGQNVTFRCDPISEHNRLYWYRQTLGQGPEFLTYFQNEAQLEKSRLLSDRFSAERPKGSFSTLEIQRTEQGDSAMYLCASSPGTGETEAFFGQGTRLTVV.

The rearrangement uses TRBV4-1 and TRBJ1-2, with 7 nucleotides matching TRBD1. The trim removed 1 base at V and 6 bases at J, leaving 23 bases unmatched. Germline V lookup: CDR1 MGHRA, CDR2 YSYEKL. This CDR3 has 20 residues. The CDR3 DNA sequence: TGCGCCAGCAGCCAAGTCGTTTTAGCCCTACTCCAAAGGGGGCTTCATGGCTACACCTTC. Protein: CASSQVVLALLQRGLHGYTF.

This chain links TRBV27 with TRBJ2-7, with 9 bases identical to TRBD1. CDR3 length: 14 residues. In germline, CDR1 is MNHEY, CDR2 SMNVEV (reference sequence). Trimming at V came to 5 bases and at J to 4 bases, leaving 6 bases not matched to a gene. This chain's CDR3 is CASSPTGGFYEQYF. CDR3 bases: TGTGCCAGCAGTCCGACAGGGGGTTTTTACGAGCAGTACTTC.